The next 30 T cell receptor beta chains were all read from a single sample in a study of shared clonotypes between healthy human individuals. The protocol was immunoSEQ multiplex PCR, while the TCRdb copy is restricted to in-frame clones and leaves out a portion. This table holds about 2.4 million clones, around nine tenths found once. The material sequenced was naive CD4+ T cells sorted from blood. Subset defined: CD45RA+ positively selected. All receptors come from a man younger than 35 in good health.

The chain recombines TRBV7-6 with TRBJ1-4, with 10 bases fitting TRBD1. Trimming took 2 bases from V and 7 from J; bases not matched to a gene: 10. The germline V gene has CDR1 SGHVS and CDR2 FNYEAQ. There are 17 residues in the CDR3. This CDR3 reads CASSLIFGTGVGEKLFF. The CDR3 DNA reads TGTGCCAGCAGCTTAATTTTTGGGACAGGGGTTGGTGAAAAACTGTTTTTT.

The chain uses TRBV7-2 and TRBJ2-2; D is unclear. The V and J ends lost 5 bases and 6 bases respectively, with 10 bases between them. CDR3 length equals 13 residues. Germline CDR1 reads SGHTA; CDR2 reads FQGNSA. The CDR3 DNA reads TGTGCCAGCAGCGTGATTGAGGCCGGGGAGCTGTTTTTT. Protein sequence: CASSVIEAGELFF.

V gene TRBV5-4 combines with J gene TRBJ2-7; maybe TRBD1 (6 bases). Trimming removed 4 bases from V and 3 bases from J, with 11 bases in between. Germline V CDR1 and CDR2: SGHNT, YYREEE (reference sequence). The CDR3 length is 13 residues. CDR3 DNA: TGTGCCAGCAGCGACAGGACCCTCTACGAGCAGTACTTC. Amino acid sequence: CASSDRTLYEQYF.

The genes are TRBV5-4 and TRBJ2-1, with D possibly matching TRBD1 (6 bases). Trimming removed 4 bases at V and 10 bases at J, with 9 bases between. Germline lookup yields CDR1 SGHNT and CDR2 YYREEE (reference sequence). The CDR3 consists of 11 residues. CDR3 sequence reads: CASSLDREQFF. In nucleotides, the CDR3 is TGTGCCAGCAGCCTAGACAGGGAGCAGTTCTTC.

The chain links TRBV10-1 to TRBJ1-4; possible D gene TRBD1, 5 bases. Between the trimmed V and J ends, which lost 7 bases and 8 bases, there was a span of 14 bases. Looked up from germline, CDR1 is WNHNN and CDR2 is SYGVQD (reference sequence). This CDR3 region has 13 residues. The CDR3 spells CASMTRVDEKLFF. CDR3 in DNA: TGCGCCAGCATGACCAGGGTAGACGAAAAACTGTTTTTT.

The genes are TRBV5-4 and TRBJ2-1; the D is unclear. The germline V and J ends were trimmed by 3 bases and 3 bases, with 7 bases remaining between them. CDR1 is SGHNT and CDR2 is YYREEE in the germline V gene (reference sequence). CDR3 size: 13 residues. The CDR3: CASSSRDYNEQFF. The CDR3 region has the DNA TGTGCCAGCAGCTCTCGTGACTACAATGAGCAGTTCTTC. The complete variable domain, with remaining parts taken from reference TRBV5-4 and TRBJ2-1, reads ETGVTQSPTHLIKTRGQQVTLRCSSQSGHNTVSWYQQALGQGPQFIFQYYREEENGRGNFPPRFSGLQFPNYSSELNVNALELDDSALYLCASSSRDYNEQFFGPGTRLTVL.

The chain employs TRBV7-2 and TRBJ2-1; 12 positions match TRBD2. V dropped 3 bases and J dropped 8; count of bases not matched to a gene: 2. CDR3 length: 14 amino acids. Germline CDR1 is SGHTA and CDR2 is FQGNSA. The CDR3 loop reads CASSLTSGSHEQFF. In nucleotides, the CDR3 is TGTGCCAGCAGCTTGACTAGCGGGAGCCATGAGCAGTTCTTC.

The V and J genes are TRBV6-5 and TRBJ2-5; 7 nucleotides match TRBD2. The CDR3 is made up of 15 amino acids. Germline loops: CDR1 MNHEY, CDR2 SVGAGI. With V trimmed by 5 bases and J by 3 bases, 9 bases remained unmatched. The CDR3 nucleotides are TGTGCCAGCAGTCACGGGGGGAAAGGAAAAGAGACCCAGTACTTC. Translating it yields CASSHGGKGKETQYF.

This clone occurred once. The V gene is TRBV28, the J gene TRBJ1-2; D remains unclear. Germline V CDR1 and CDR2: MDHEN, SYDVKM. The CDR3 is made up of 12 amino acids. Here the CDR3 reads CVVTGSGDGYTF. Here the CDR3 DNA reads TGTGTCGTTACGGGGAGTGGAGATGGCTACACCTTC.

As to this clone: Different DNA sequences within this sample yield the same CDR3. This rearrangement joins TRBV18 to TRBJ2-3; 8 bases match TRBD2. CDR3 size: 14 residues. Trimming removed 3 bases from V and 2 bases from J; junction bases left unmatched: 1. Germline V lookup: CDR1 KGHSH, CDR2 LQKENI. The CDR3 bases are TGTGCCAGCTCACCTAGCGGGGCCACAGATACGCAGTATTTT. As protein: CASSPSGATDTQYF.

This clone has just one count. Other DNA sequences within the sample encode an identical CDR3. V gene TRBV6-5 combines with J gene TRBJ2-7, with 12 nucleotides matching TRBD1. After removal of 2 bases from V and 4 bases from J, the junction contained 3 bases not matched to a gene. The CDR3 sequence is 15 residues long. Looked up from germline, CDR1 is MNHEY and CDR2 is SVGAGI. The CDR3 protein is CASSYGGQGAYEQYF. CDR3 in DNA: TGTGCCAGCAGTTACGGGGGACAGGGGGCTTACGAGCAGTACTTC.

Notes on this clone: This sample also contains other DNA sequences that code for the same CDR3. The chain has TRBV27 and TRBJ2-3; D perhaps matches TRBD2 (5 bases). The germline CDR1 and CDR2 sequences are MNHEY and SMNVEV (reference sequence). Trimming cost V 4 bases and J 2 bases, with 10 bases left between them. The CDR3 is 14 amino acids. DNA for the CDR3: TGTGCCAGCAGTTCCGGCCTAGCCACAGATACGCAGTATTTT. Translated, it gives CASSSGLATDTQYF.

The V gene is TRBV10-3, the J gene TRBJ2-1; 12 nucleotides agree with TRBD2. This CDR3 has 19 residues. The J segment lost 0 bases and the V segment lost 5 bases, leaving 11 bases of the junction unmatched. The germline gives CDR1 ENHRY, CDR2 SYGVKD. The CDR3 region has the DNA TGTGCCATCAGTTGGACCGGGACTAGCGGGTCTAGCTCCTACAATGAGCAGTTCTTC. This sequence encodes CAISWTGTSGSSSYNEQFF.

V gene TRBV27 combines with J gene TRBJ2-7; the D gene is possibly TRBD2 (6 bases). The germline CDR1 and CDR2 sequences are MNHEY and SMNVEV (reference sequence). The V gene lost 3 bases and the J gene lost 2 bases, with 11 bases spanning the gap. This CDR3 has 14 amino acids. Here the CDR3 reads CASSFEEGPYEQYF. The CDR3 region has the DNA TGTGCCAGCAGTTTCGAGGAGGGCCCCTACGAGCAGTACTTC.

The gene calls are TRBV29-1 and TRBJ1-2; TRBD1 matches 8 bases. The CDR3 is 12 amino acids. The V and J ends lost 6 bases and 5 bases, in that order; junction bases with no gene match: 5. Germline CDR1 reads SQVTM; CDR2 reads ANQGSEA. CDR3 sequence reads: CSVQGAGYGYTF. DNA for the CDR3: TGCAGCGTCCAGGGGGCAGGGTATGGCTACACCTTC.

This clone has a handful of counts. Additional DNA sequences in this sample encode the identical CDR3. This sequence joins TRBV10-3 and TRBJ1-1; perhaps TRBD1 as D (5 bases). The CDR3 is 13 amino acids. From germline, CDR1 is ENHRY and CDR2 SYGVKD. The ends were cut back, 4 bases at V and 1 base at J, with 7 bases in the middle. This CDR3 reads CAISGGENTEAFF. The CDR3 region has the DNA TGTGCCATCAGTGGGGGGGAGAACACTGAAGCTTTCTTT.

The CDR3, as DNA: TGTGCCAGCAGCTTAGAGATAGGGACCCAGTACTTC. The encoded protein is CASSLEIGTQYF. The chain uses TRBV7-2 and TRBJ2-5; no reliable D call. The CDR3 is made up of 12 amino acids. V lost 1 base and J 7 bases, leaving 7 bases between the germline ends. Germline CDR1 is SGHTA and CDR2 is FQGNSA.

The table lists this clone with a few counts. In the same sample, other DNA sequences code for this CDR3. The chain recombines TRBV9 with TRBJ1-1; no reliable D call. V lost 3 bases, J lost 0 bases, and 9 bases lay in between. This CDR3 is 14 amino acids long. Germline assignment: CDR1 SGDLS and CDR2 YYNGEE. CDR3 DNA: TGTGCCAGCAGCGCCGGATTGATGAACACTGAAGCTTTCTTT. Amino acid sequence: CASSAGLMNTEAFF.

The chain is built from TRBV2 and TRBJ1-3; D uncertain. From germline, CDR1 is SNHLY and CDR2 FYNNEI. V was shortened by 0 bases and J by 0 bases, with 12 bases between the two germline ends. The CDR3 is made up of 17 amino acids. CDR3 bases: TGTGCCAGCAGTGAAGCGGGGAGCAGTCTCTCTGGAAACACCATATATTTT. This translates into CASSEAGSSLSGNTIYF.

CDR3: CASRSTSGGANTQYF. CDR3 sequence (DNA): TGTGCCAGCAGGTCAACTAGCGGGGGGGCCAATACGCAGTATTTT. The genes are TRBV6-5 and TRBJ2-3, with 13 bases aligning to TRBD2. This CDR3 has 15 residues. Germline CDR1 and CDR2: MNHEY and SVGAGI. V lost 6 bases, J lost 7 bases, and 7 bases stayed unmatched.

Written as DNA, the CDR3 is TGCGCCAGCAGCTTGGGACCACGAGACATACTAAATTCACCCCTCCACTTT. Translation gives CASSLGPRDILNSPLHF. This chain uses TRBV5-1 with TRBJ1-6; D uncertain. CDR1 is SGHRS, CDR2 YFSETQ, per germline. Between the trimmed V and J ends, which lost 0 bases and 7 bases, there was a span of 17 bases. The CDR3 is 17 amino acids.

The rearrangement uses TRBV7-2 and TRBJ2-1; D may be TRBD2 (6 bases). CDR1 is SGHTA and CDR2 is FQGNSA in the germline V gene. The germline V and J ends were trimmed by 3 bases and 2 bases, with 14 bases remaining between them. The CDR3 has 16 amino acids. CDR3 residues: CASSFSTGRTYNEQFF. Here the CDR3 DNA reads TGTGCCAGCAGCTTTTCCACCGGGAGAACCTACAATGAGCAGTTCTTC.

V and J are TRBV25-1 and TRBJ1-6; perhaps TRBD1 as D (5 bases). Per the germline V gene, CDR1 is MGHDK and CDR2 is SYGVNS. The CDR3 runs to 13 residues. With 8 bases removed from V and 8 bases from J, the gap between germline ends came to 13 bases. CDR3 in amino acids: CASLGQGDSPLHF. The CDR3 DNA is TGTGCCAGCCTGGGGCAAGGGGATTCACCCCTCCACTTT.

The rearrangement uses TRBV28 and TRBJ2-7; 9 nucleotides align to TRBD2. The V gene's germline CDR1 is MDHEN and CDR2 SYDVKM. V lost 5 bases and J lost 0; bases outside the gene matches: 5. This CDR3 spans 15 amino acids. The CDR3 region has the DNA TGTGCCAGCAGTCTAGTAGCGGGGGCCTCCTACGAGCAGTACTTC. It is translated as CASSLVAGASYEQYF.

This chain uses TRBV6-1 with TRBJ1-2, with 7 bases lining up with TRBD1. CDR1 MNHNS and CDR2 SASEGT come from the germline V gene. J lost 7 bases, V lost 2 bases, and 10 bases had no gene match. CDR3 length: 15 residues. This CDR3 is CASSERTGRAGGYTF. The CDR3 DNA reads as TGTGCCAGCAGTGAAAGGACAGGTCGCGCGGGTGGCTACACCTTC.

The chain links TRBV4-1 to TRBJ2-4, with 8 bases identical to TRBD1. The CDR3 is 19 amino acids. CDR1 MGHRA and CDR2 YSYEKL come from the germline V gene. The trim removed 0 bases at V and 0 bases at J, leaving 10 bases unmatched. CDR3 sequence (DNA): TGCGCCAGCAGCCAAGATGGACAGGGTAATGCGGGAGCCAAAAACATTCAGTACTTC. As protein: CASSQDGQGNAGAKNIQYF.

The V and J genes are TRBV11-3 and TRBJ2-1, with 7 bases fitting TRBD1. The CDR3 consists of 15 residues. J was trimmed by 8 bases and V by 6 bases; bases with no gene match: 13. The germline CDR1 and CDR2 sequences are SGHNT and YENEEA. The CDR3 is CASSTGVGGVDEQFF. The CDR3 DNA reads TGTGCCAGCAGTACAGGGGTAGGTGGGGTCGATGAGCAGTTCTTC.

This clone was recorded only once. This chain's CDR3 is CASSPQPGEQFF. The CDR3 DNA reads as TGTGCCAGCAGTCCCCAACCGGGGGAGCAGTTCTTC. The chain carries TRBV5-5 and TRBJ2-1; a weak D match, TRBD2 (5 bases). CDR1 is SGHKS and CDR2 is YYEKEE in the germline V gene (reference sequence). CDR3 length: 12 amino acids. With 5 bases removed from V and 10 bases from J, the gap between germline ends came to 13 bases.

The rearrangement joins TRBV19 to TRBJ1-6; D not certain. This CDR3 has 13 residues. Trimming shortened V by 8 bases and J by 5 bases, and 10 bases separated the two germline ends. Germline CDR1 is LNHDA and CDR2 is SQIVND (reference sequence). CDR3 DNA sequence: TGTGCCAGTGTATCGGGGAATAATTCACCCCTCCACTTT. This gives the protein CASVSGNNSPLHF.

The genes are TRBV5-4 and TRBJ1-1; 8 bases match TRBD1. CDR1 and CDR2 (germline): SGHNT, YYREEE (reference sequence). There are 16 residues in the CDR3. V trimming: 4 bases; J trimming: 3 bases; junction bases outside the gene matches: 11. CDR3 residues: CASSPSYDRGHTEAFF. CDR3 DNA sequence: TGTGCCAGCAGCCCTTCCTATGACAGGGGTCACACTGAAGCTTTCTTT.